This TCR beta chain was retrieved from a study of tissue T cells after allogeneic stem cell transplantation. The V and J ends lost 2 bases and 0 bases respectively, with 12 bases between them. This CDR3 comprises 16 residues. Germline values: CDR1 SGHRS, CDR2 YFSETQ. This research-autopsy study prospectively enrolled adult allogeneic hematopoietic cell transplant recipients with steroid-refractory graft-versus-host disease. TCRbeta CDR3 was sequenced at survey depth with template counts. Clones were sequenced by immunoSEQ multiplex PCR, and TCRdb holds only the in-frame ones, with some missing. This table holds approximately 3,000 clones, less than 80% found once.

The V gene is TRBV5-1, the J gene TRBJ2-4, with D possibly being TRBD1 (5 bases). This sequence originates from an older male patient with steroid-refractory graft-versus-host disease after an allogeneic stem cell transplant. Part of the T cells may come from the graft donor. Sequenced material: ascending colon tissue, taken at autopsy. In DNA form, the CDR3 reads TGCGCCAGCAGCTTAGGACAAACCCTAGCCAAAAACATTCAGTACTTC. This codes for CASSLGQTLAKNIQYF. The variable domain in full, with the rest retrieved from reference TRBV5-1 and TRBJ2-4, is KAGVTQTPRYLIKTRGQQVTLSCSPISGHRSVSWYQQTPGQGLQFLFEYFSETQRNKGNFPGRFSGRQFSNSRSEMNVSTLELGDSALYLCASSLGQTLAKNIQYFGAGTRLSVL.